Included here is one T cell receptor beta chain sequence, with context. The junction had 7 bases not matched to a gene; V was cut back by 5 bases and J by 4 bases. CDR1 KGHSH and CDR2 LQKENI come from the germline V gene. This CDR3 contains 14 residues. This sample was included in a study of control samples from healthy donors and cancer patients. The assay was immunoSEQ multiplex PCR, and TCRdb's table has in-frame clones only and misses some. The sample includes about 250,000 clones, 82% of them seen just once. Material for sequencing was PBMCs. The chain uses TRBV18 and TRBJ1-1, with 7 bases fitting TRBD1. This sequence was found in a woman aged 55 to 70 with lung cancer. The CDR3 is CASSSQGLGTEAFF. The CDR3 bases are TGTGCCAGCTCATCACAGGGGCTCGGCACTGAAGCTTTCTTT. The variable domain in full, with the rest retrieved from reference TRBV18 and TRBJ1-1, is NAGVMQNPRHLVRRRGQEARLRCSPMKGHSHVYWYRQLPEEGLKFMVYLQKENIIDESGMPKERFSAEFPKEGPSILRIQQVVRGDSAAYFCASSSQGLGTEAFFGQGTRLTVV.